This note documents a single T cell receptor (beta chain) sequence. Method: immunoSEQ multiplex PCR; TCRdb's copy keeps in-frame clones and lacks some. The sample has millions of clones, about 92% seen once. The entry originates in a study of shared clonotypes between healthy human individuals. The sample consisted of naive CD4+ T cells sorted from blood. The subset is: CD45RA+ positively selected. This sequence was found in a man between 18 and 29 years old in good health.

Written as DNA, the CDR3 is TGTGCCAGCACCCTCTTAGCGGGGGGGCTCCGGGGAGATACGCAGTATTTT. This sequence encodes CASTLLAGGLRGDTQYF. V is TRBV13 and J is TRBJ2-3; 11 nucleotides agree with TRBD2. CDR1 and CDR2 from the germline V gene are PRHDT and FYEKMQ (reference sequence). Germline trimming cut 7 bases from V and 5 bases from J; bases unmatched to any gene: 14. The CDR3 spans 17 residues. Looking up the rest from reference TRBV13 and TRBJ2-3 gives the full variable domain: AAGVIQSPRHLIKEKRETATLKCYPIPRHDTVYWYQQGPGQDPQFLISFYEKMQSDKGSIPDRFSAQQFSDYHSELNMSSLELGDSALYFCASTLLAGGLRGDTQYFGPGTRLTVL.